These 23 T cell receptor beta chains share one sample of origin, sequenced in a study of cytomegalovirus exposure and HLA in healthy donors. Sequencing used immunoSEQ multiplex PCR; TCRdb keeps in-frame clones, though not all of them. The top ten hold around 24% of the sample, which has about 150,000 clones, roughly 90% seen once. The sequencing input was PBMCs. The origin of the receptors is a young man in good health and CMV-seropositive.

The genes are TRBV27 and TRBJ2-7; no definite D call. The length of the CDR3 is 16 residues. The germline V gene encodes CDR1 MNHEY and CDR2 SMNVEV (reference sequence). V dropped 6 bases and J dropped 0 bases, with 18 bases sitting between them. Here the CDR3 reads CASSHSFGLSSYEQYF. For the CDR3, the DNA is TGTGCCAGCAGCCACTCCTTCGGGTTGAGCTCCTACGAGCAGTACTTC.

The chain has TRBV27 and TRBJ2-7; D gene uncertain. Trimming pared 7 bases from V and 0 bases from J, leaving 7 bases between. The CDR3 extends over 12 amino acids. Germline lookup yields CDR1 MNHEY and CDR2 SMNVEV (reference sequence). CDR3 bases: TGTGCCAGCATGGGCAGCTCCTACGAGCAGTACTTC. Translation gives CASMGSSYEQYF.

This chain connects TRBV6-5 to TRBJ2-3, with a possible D match to TRBD1 (5 bases). V gave up 2 bases and J gave up 2 bases, with 8 bases separating them. Germline CDR1 is MNHEY and CDR2 is SVGAGI. This CDR3 is built from 14 residues. The CDR3 DNA reads as TGTGCCAGCAGTTACGGCAGGGACACAGATACGCAGTATTTT. This gives the protein CASSYGRDTDTQYF.

In DNA form, the CDR3 reads TGTGCCAGCAGTCTATCAGGACTAACAAACACAGATACGCAGTATTTT. The encoded protein is CASSLSGLTNTDTQYF. The chain uses TRBV7-3 and TRBJ2-3, with D possibly being TRBD2 (6 bases). The V gene's germline CDR1 is SGHTA and CDR2 FQGTGA. This CDR3 has 16 residues. V was trimmed by 6 bases and J by 2 bases, leaving 18 bases between them.

The chain joins TRBV6-4 to TRBJ2-1; D not resolved. V was pared by 3 bases and J by 2 bases, with 11 bases between. The germline V gene encodes CDR1 MRHNA and CDR2 SNTAGT. CDR3 size: 15 residues. The CDR3 DNA reads as TGTGCCAGCAGTGAAGAGGCCCTTCCCTACAATGAGCAGTTCTTC. Amino acid sequence: CASSEEALPYNEQFF.

V gene TRBV7-2 combines with J gene TRBJ2-1; 9 bases align to TRBD1. This CDR3 is 12 amino acids long. With 8 bases clipped from V and 9 bases from J, the junction kept 5 bases outside the gene matches. Per the germline V gene, CDR1 is SGHTA and CDR2 is FQGNSA. CDR3 amino acids: CASGDREGEQFF. For the CDR3, the DNA is TGTGCCAGCGGGGACAGGGAGGGTGAGCAGTTCTTC.

The chain uses TRBV7-2 and TRBJ2-7, with D tentatively TRBD2 (6 bases). CDR3 length: 14 amino acids. Looked up from germline, CDR1 is SGHTA and CDR2 is FQGNSA. Between the trimmed V and J ends, which lost 4 bases and 7 bases, there was a span of 17 bases. This chain's CDR3 is CASSSSRLEVEQYF. The CDR3 nucleotides read TGTGCCAGCAGCTCCTCACGACTAGAGGTGGAGCAGTACTTC.

This clone was counted a single time. CDR3 sequence reads: CSAVGQGQETQYF. CDR3 coding DNA: TGCAGCGCCGTAGGGCAGGGCCAAGAGACCCAGTACTTC. The J gene is TRBJ2-5, the V gene TRBV29-1; weak D call: TRBD1 (5 bases). The CDR3 is made up of 13 amino acids. Germline CDR1 and CDR2: SQVTM and ANQGSEA. V was pared by 7 bases and J by 1 base, with 13 bases between.

The rearrangement uses TRBV7-2 and TRBJ1-1; no clear D. CDR1 is SGHTA, CDR2 FQGNSA, per germline. V lost 4 bases, J lost 7 bases, and 16 bases lay in between. The CDR3 has 14 amino acids. The CDR3 sequence is CASSSLARANEAFF. The CDR3 coding sequence is TGTGCCAGCAGCTCCCTGGCGAGGGCGAATGAAGCTTTCTTT.

This clone turned up a few times. This rearrangement joins TRBV5-3 to TRBJ2-5; D perhaps matches TRBD2 (6 bases). TRBV5-3 is reported as an ORF; its role is uncertain. The CDR3 covers 15 residues. With 5 bases removed from V and 4 bases from J, the gap between germline ends came to 18 bases. The CDR3 protein is CARSSRSGRGETQYF. The DNA of the CDR3 is TGTGCCAGAAGTTCAAGGTCAGGGCGGGGAGAGACCCAGTACTTC.

The chain's CDR3 is CSVDEQAGAFF. DNA for the CDR3: TGCAGCGTTGATGAACAGGCGGGGGCTTTCTTT. V is TRBV29-1 and J is TRBJ1-1, with D possibly matching TRBD1 (5 bases). This CDR3 comprises 11 residues. Between the trimmed V and J ends, which lost 3 bases and 11 bases, there was a span of 13 bases. Germline loops: CDR1 SQVTM, CDR2 ANQGSEA.

The chain has TRBV5-5 and TRBJ2-3; 7 nucleotides line up with TRBD2. In germline, CDR1 is SGHKS, CDR2 YYEKEE (reference sequence). This CDR3 comprises 16 residues. Losses at the gene ends were 0 bases for V and 7 bases for J; bases not matched to a gene: 11. The CDR3 is CASSLVGRGGEYTQYF. The DNA for the CDR3 is TGTGCCAGCAGCTTGGTGGGGAGGGGCGGTGAATATACGCAGTATTTT.

As regards this clone: In the same sample, other DNA sequences code for this CDR3. This chain uses TRBV18 with TRBJ2-6; D might be TRBD2 (5 bases). V shed 3 bases and J shed 1 base, with 10 bases lying between them. The CDR3 extends over 16 amino acids. In germline, CDR1 is KGHSH, CDR2 LQKENI. The CDR3 DNA reads as TGTGCCAGCTCACCGGAGACGGGGTCTGGGGCCAACGTCCTGACTTTC. Translated, it gives CASSPETGSGANVLTF. The full variable domain, rest sourced from reference TRBV18 and TRBJ2-6, is NAGVMQNPRHLVRRRGQEARLRCSPMKGHSHVYWYRQLPEEGLKFMVYLQKENIIDESGMPKERFSAEFPKEGPSILRIQQVVRGDSAAYFCASSPETGSGANVLTFGAGSRLTVL.

The chain couples TRBV18 to TRBJ2-7, with D perhaps TRBD1 (5 bases). Per the germline V gene, CDR1 is KGHSH and CDR2 is LQKENI. This CDR3 is 15 amino acids long. V was clipped by 2 bases and J by 2 bases, with 13 bases between them. This CDR3 reads CASSPGVGVAYEQYF. CDR3 in DNA: TGTGCCAGCTCACCAGGGGTAGGGGTGGCCTACGAGCAGTACTTC.

There are a few counts of this clone. The rearrangement joins TRBV6-6 to TRBJ1-2; D is undetermined. The length of the CDR3 is 12 residues. Trimming took 4 bases from V and 3 from J, leaving 6 bases between them. Germline CDR1 reads MNHNY; CDR2 reads SVGAGI (reference sequence). The CDR3 coding sequence is TGTGCCAGCAGTTCAGTGGACTATGGCTACACCTTC. Translated: CASSSVDYGYTF.

The chain recombines TRBV6-5 with TRBJ2-7; perhaps TRBD1 as D (6 bases). CDR3 length: 13 amino acids. V lost 5 bases and J lost 4, with 12 bases in between. Germline V gene data show CDR1 as MNHEY and CDR2 as SVGAGI. The CDR3 here is CASSQSGEYEQYF. CDR3 sequence (DNA): TGTGCCAGCAGTCAGTCAGGGGAATACGAGCAGTACTTC.

The V gene is TRBV4-1, the J gene TRBJ2-7; 8 bases map to TRBD2. The V gene's germline CDR1 is MGHRA and CDR2 YSYEKL. The CDR3 covers 14 residues. The trim removed 6 bases at V and 3 bases at J, leaving 7 bases unmatched. The CDR3 DNA sequence: TGCGCCAGCAGGCCGACTAGCGACGGCTACGAGCAGTACTTC. The encoded protein is CASRPTSDGYEQYF.

This rearrangement joins TRBV5-6 to TRBJ2-6; D is unclear. This CDR3 contains 18 residues. Trimming cost V 4 bases and J 4 bases, with 21 bases left between them. CDR1 and CDR2 from the germline V gene are SGHDT and YYEEEE. CDR3 loop: CASSSMGLTRRGANVLTF. DNA for the CDR3: TGTGCCAGCAGCAGCATGGGCCTTACCCGAAGGGGGGCCAACGTCCTGACTTTC.

The chain recombines TRBV4-3 with TRBJ1-2; 9 bases match TRBD1. The CDR3 extends over 15 amino acids. CDR1 and CDR2 (germline): LGHNA, YSLEER. V was pared by 1 base and J by 8 bases, with 8 bases of the junction left unmatched. CDR3 in DNA: TGCGCCAGCAGCCAAGTACGGACAGGGGCTCGGGGCTACACCTTC. Protein product: CASSQVRTGARGYTF.

The chain carries TRBV11-2 and TRBJ2-7; the D gene is possibly TRBD2 (5 bases). Germline values: CDR1 SGHAT, CDR2 FQNNGV. Trimming took 5 bases from V and 1 from J, leaving 15 bases between them. CDR3 length equals 15 residues. CDR3 sequence reads: CASSLSRLSSYEQYF. CDR3 nucleotides: TGTGCCAGCAGCCTGAGCCGACTAAGTTCCTACGAGCAGTACTTC.

J is TRBJ2-1 and V is TRBV7-2, with 7 nucleotides matching TRBD1. CDR1 is SGHTA and CDR2 is FQGNSA in the germline V gene. The CDR3 spans 12 residues. Trimming removed 10 bases from V and 6 bases from J; junction bases left unmatched: 6. The CDR3 loop reads CAIRTGVNEQFF. CDR3 nucleotide sequence: TGTGCCATCAGGACAGGCGTCAATGAGCAGTTCTTC.

This clone was detected only once. The chain links TRBV19 to TRBJ2-2, with TRBD1 as a possible D gene (5 bases). The CDR3 contains 14 residues. Germline V gene lookup returns CDR1 LNHDA and CDR2 SQIVND (reference sequence). Trimming left V 7 bases short and J 1 base short, with 10 bases between. The CDR3 DNA sequence: TGTGCCAGTACGACAGTTAGGAACACCGGGGAGCTGTTTTTT. Its protein is CASTTVRNTGELFF. The full variable domain, with the rest looked up from reference TRBV19 and TRBJ2-2, is DGGITQSPKYLFRKEGQNVTLSCEQNLNHDAMYWYRQDPGQGLRLIYYSQIVNDFQKGDIAEGYSVSREKKESFPLTVTSAQKNPTAFYLCASTTVRNTGELFFGEGSRLTVL.

V is TRBV27 and J is TRBJ2-1; a possible D gene is TRBD2 (6 bases). The CDR3 loop spans 15 amino acids. V dropped 3 bases and J dropped 3 bases, with 12 bases sitting between them. Per the germline V gene, CDR1 is MNHEY and CDR2 is SMNVEV (reference sequence). This CDR3 reads CASSLGGLIYNEQFF. The CDR3 bases are TGTGCCAGCAGTTTGGGGGGATTGATCTACAATGAGCAGTTCTTC.